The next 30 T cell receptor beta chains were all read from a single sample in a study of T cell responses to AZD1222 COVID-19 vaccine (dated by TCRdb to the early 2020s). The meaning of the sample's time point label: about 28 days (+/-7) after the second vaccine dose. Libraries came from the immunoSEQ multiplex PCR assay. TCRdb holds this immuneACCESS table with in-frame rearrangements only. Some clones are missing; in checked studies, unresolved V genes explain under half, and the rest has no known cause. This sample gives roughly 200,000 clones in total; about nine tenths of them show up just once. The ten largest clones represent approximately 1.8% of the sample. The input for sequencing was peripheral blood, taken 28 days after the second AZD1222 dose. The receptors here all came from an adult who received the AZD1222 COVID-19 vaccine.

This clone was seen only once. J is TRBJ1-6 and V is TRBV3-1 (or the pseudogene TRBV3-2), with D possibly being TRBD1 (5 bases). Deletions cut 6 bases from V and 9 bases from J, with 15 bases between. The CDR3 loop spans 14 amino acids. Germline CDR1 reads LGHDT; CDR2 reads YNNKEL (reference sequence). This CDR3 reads CASRPADGGSPLHF. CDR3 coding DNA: TGTGCCAGCAGACCAGCCGATGGGGGTTCACCCCTCCACTTT.

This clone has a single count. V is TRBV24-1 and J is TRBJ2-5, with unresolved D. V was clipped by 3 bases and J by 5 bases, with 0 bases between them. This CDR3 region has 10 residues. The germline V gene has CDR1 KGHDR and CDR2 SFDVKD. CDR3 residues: CATSDETQYF. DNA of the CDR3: TGTGCCACCAGTGATGAGACCCAGTACTTC.

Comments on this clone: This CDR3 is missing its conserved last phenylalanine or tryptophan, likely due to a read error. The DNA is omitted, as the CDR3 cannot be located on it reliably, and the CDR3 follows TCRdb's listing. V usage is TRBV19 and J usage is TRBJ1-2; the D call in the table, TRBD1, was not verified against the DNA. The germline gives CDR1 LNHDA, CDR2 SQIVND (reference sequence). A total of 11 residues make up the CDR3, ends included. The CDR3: CASSMGPAYSC.

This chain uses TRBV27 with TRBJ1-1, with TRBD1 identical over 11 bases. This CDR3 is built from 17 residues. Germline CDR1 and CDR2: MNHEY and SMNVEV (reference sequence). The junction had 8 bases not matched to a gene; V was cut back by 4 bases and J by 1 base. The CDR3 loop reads CASSSPWGQGGNTEAFF. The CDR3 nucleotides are TGTGCCAGCAGTTCGCCCTGGGGACAGGGGGGGAACACTGAAGCTTTCTTT.

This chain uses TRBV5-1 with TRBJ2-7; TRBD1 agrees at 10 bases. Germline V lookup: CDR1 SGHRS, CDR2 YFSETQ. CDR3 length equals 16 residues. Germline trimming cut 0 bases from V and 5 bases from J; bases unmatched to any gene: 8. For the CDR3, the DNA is TGCGCCAGCAGCTTGGCCCCAGGGACAGGGGTCCACGAGCAGTACTTC. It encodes CASSLAPGTGVHEQYF.

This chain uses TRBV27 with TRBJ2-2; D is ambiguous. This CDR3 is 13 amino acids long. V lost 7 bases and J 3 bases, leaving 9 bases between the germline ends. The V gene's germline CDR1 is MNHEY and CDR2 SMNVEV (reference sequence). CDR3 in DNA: TGTGCCAGCAAGCGCAGCTACACCGGGGAGCTGTTTTTT. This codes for CASKRSYTGELFF.

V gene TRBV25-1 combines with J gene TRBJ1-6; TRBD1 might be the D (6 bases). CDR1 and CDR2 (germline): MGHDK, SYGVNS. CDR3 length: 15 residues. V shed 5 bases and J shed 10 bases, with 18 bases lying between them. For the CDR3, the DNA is TGTGCCAGCAGTCGGGGGGGCGGCCTTGAGTCACCCCTCCACTTT. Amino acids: CASSRGGGLESPLHF.

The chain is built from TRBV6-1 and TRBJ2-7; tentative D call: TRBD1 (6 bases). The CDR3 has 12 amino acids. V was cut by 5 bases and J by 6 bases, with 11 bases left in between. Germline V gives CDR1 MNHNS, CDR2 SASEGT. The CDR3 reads CASSSGAREQYF. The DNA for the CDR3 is TGTGCCAGCAGTTCAGGGGCACGCGAGCAGTACTTC.

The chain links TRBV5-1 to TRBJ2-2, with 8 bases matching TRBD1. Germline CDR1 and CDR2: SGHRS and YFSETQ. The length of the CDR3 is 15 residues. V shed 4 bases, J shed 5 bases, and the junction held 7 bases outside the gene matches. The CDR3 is CASSVGQAQTGELFF. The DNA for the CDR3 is TGCGCCAGCAGCGTGGGACAGGCTCAAACCGGGGAGCTGTTTTTT.

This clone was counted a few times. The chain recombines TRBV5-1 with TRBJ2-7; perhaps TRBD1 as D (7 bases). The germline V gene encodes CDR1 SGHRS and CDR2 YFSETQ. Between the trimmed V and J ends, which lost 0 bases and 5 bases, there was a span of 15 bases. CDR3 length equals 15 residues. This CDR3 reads CASSLGDRDFDEQYF. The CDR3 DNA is TGCGCCAGCAGCTTGGGTGACAGGGACTTCGACGAGCAGTACTTC.

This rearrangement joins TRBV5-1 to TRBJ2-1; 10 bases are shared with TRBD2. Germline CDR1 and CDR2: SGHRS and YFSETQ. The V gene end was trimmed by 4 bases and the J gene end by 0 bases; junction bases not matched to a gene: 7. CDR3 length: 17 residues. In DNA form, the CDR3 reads TGCGCCAGCAGCCCGGGACTAGCGAAGAGCTCCTACAATGAGCAGTTCTTC. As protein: CASSPGLAKSSYNEQFF.

CDR3 coding DNA: TGCGCCAGCAGCCAAGATAGGAGGGGGCGACGCTCTGGAAACACCATATATTTT. This translates into CASSQDRRGRRSGNTIYF. The chain couples TRBV4-1 to TRBJ1-3; 7 bases match TRBD1. The CDR3 runs 18 residues. The J segment lost 0 bases and the V segment lost 0 bases, leaving 8 bases of the junction unmatched. Germline-derived CDR1 and CDR2 are MGHRA and YSYEKL.

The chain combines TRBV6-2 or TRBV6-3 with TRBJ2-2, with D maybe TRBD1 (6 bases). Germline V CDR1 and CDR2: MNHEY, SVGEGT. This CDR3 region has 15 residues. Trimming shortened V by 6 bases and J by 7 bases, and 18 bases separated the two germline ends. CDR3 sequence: CASSHPPGAGGELFF. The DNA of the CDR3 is TGTGCCAGCAGCCACCCTCCAGGGGCGGGCGGGGAGCTGTTTTTT.

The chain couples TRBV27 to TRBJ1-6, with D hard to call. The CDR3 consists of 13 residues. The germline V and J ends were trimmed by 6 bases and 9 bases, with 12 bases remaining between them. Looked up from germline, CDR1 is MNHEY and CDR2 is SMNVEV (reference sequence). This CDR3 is CASSPSRGSPLHF. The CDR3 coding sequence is TGTGCCAGCAGCCCCTCGCGGGGTTCACCCCTCCACTTT.

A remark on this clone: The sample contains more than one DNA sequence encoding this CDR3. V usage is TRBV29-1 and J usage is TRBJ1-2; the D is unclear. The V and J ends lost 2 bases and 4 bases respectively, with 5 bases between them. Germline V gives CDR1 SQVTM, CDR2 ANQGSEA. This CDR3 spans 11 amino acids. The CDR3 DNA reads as TGCAGCGTTGAACTTGGCTATGGCTACACCTTC. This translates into CSVELGYGYTF.

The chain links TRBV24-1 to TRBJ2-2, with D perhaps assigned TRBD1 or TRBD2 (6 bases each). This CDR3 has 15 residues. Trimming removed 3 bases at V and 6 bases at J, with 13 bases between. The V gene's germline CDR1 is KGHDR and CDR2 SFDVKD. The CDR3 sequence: CATSDPRGRPGELFF. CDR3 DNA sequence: TGTGCCACCAGTGATCCCCGGGGGCGCCCCGGGGAGCTGTTTTTT.

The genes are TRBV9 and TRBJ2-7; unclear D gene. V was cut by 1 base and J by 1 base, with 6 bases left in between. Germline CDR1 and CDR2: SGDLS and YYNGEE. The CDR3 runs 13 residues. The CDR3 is CASSVKPSYEQYF. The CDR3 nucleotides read TGTGCCAGCAGCGTAAAGCCTTCCTACGAGCAGTACTTC.

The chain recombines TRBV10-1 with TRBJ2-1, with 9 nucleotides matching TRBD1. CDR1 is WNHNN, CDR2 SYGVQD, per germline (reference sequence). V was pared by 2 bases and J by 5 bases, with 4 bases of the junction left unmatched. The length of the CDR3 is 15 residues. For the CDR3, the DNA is TGCGCCAGCAGTGAGGGGGGGACAGGGAACAATGAGCAGTTCTTC. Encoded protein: CASSEGGTGNNEQFF.

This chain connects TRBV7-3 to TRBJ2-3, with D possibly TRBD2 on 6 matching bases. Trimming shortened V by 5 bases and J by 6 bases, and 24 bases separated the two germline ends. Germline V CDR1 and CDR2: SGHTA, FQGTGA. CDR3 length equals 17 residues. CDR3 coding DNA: TGTGCCAGCAGCCCCAGCCCCGCCGGGACTGGGAGGGATACGCAGTATTTT. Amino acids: CASSPSPAGTGRDTQYF.

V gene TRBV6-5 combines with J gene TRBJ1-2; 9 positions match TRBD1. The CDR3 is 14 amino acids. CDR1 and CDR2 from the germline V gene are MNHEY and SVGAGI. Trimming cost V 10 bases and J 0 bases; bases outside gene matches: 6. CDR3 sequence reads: CATLRTGANYGYTF. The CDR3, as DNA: TGTGCCACCTTAAGGACAGGGGCTAACTATGGCTACACCTTC.

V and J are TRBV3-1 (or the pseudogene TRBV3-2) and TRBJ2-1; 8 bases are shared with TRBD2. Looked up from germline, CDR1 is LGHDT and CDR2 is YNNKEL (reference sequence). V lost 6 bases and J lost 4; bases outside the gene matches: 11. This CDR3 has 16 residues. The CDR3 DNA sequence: TGTGCCAGCAGTCCCGCTTGGGCGGGAGGTTACAATGAGCAGTTCTTC. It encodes CASSPAWAGGYNEQFF.

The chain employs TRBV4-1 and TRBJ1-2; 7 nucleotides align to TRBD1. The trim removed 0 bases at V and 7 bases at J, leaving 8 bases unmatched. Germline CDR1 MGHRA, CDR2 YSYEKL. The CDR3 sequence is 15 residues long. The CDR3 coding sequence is TGCGCCAGCAGCCAAGATCAGGACAGGACCCCTGGCTACACCTTC. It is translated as CASSQDQDRTPGYTF.

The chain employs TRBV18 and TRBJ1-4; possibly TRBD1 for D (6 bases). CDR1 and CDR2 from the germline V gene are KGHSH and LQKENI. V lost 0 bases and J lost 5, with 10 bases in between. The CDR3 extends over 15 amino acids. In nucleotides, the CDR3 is TGTGCCAGCTCACCACCCGACAGGCCGAATGAAAAACTGTTTTTT. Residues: CASSPPDRPNEKLFF.

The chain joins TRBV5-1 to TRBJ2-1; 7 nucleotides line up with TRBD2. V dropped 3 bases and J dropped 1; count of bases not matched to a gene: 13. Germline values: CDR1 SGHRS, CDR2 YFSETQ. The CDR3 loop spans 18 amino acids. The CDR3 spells CASSSPRVLAASYNEQFF. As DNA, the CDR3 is TGCGCCAGCAGCTCCCCCAGGGTCCTAGCGGCTTCCTACAATGAGCAGTTCTTC.

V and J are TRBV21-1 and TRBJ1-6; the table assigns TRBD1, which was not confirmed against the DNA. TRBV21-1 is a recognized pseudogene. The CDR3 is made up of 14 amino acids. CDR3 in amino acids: CASSKEAGWSPLHF. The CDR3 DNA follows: TGTGCCAGCAGCAAAGAGGCAGGATGGTCACCCCTCCACTTT.

The CDR3 here is CASSFRGGEQYF. The CDR3, as DNA: TGTGCCAGCAGTTTTAGGGGGGGCGAGCAGTACTTC. This chain connects TRBV27 to TRBJ2-7, with a possible D match to TRBD2 (7 bases). The V gene's germline CDR1 is MNHEY and CDR2 SMNVEV (reference sequence). This CDR3 is 12 amino acids long. V dropped 3 bases and J dropped 6 bases, with 9 bases sitting between them.

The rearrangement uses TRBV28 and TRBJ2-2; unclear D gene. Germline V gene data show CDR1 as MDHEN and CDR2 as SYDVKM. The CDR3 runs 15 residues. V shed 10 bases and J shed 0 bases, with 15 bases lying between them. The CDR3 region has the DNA TGTGCCACCACCGCTGATGCCCCGAACACCGGGGAGCTGTTTTTT. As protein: CATTADAPNTGELFF.

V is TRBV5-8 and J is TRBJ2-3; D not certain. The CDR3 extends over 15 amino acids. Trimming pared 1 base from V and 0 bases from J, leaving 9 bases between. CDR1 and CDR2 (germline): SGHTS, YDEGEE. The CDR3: CASSLIGGSTDTQYF. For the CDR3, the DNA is TGTGCCAGCAGCTTGATTGGCGGTAGCACAGATACGCAGTATTTT.

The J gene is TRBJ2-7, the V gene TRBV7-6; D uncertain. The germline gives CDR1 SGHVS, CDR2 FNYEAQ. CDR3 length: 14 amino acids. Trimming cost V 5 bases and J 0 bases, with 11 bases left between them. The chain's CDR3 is CASSMWSSSYEQYF. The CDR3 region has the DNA TGTGCCAGCAGCATGTGGAGCAGCTCCTACGAGCAGTACTTC.

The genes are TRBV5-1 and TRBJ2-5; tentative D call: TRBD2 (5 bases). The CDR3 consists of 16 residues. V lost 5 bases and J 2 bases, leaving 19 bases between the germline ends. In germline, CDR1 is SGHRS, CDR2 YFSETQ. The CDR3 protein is CASRREPERRQETQYF. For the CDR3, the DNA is TGCGCCAGCAGGAGGGAGCCCGAGAGAAGACAAGAGACCCAGTACTTC.